This T cell receptor beta chain was identified in a study of blood T cells in healthy people across ages. PBMCs, at least 7 million per sample, were isolated. Sample-barcoded 5' priming and a J-beta primer mix drove a second PCR of 7 to 11 cycles. TCRdb re-called the 5' RACE reads with MiXCR, one entry per CDR3 protein. The top ten hold about 42% of the sample, which has fewer than 950,000 distinct CDR3 sequences, roughly 53% seen once. Germline V gives CDR1 MNHEY, CDR2 SVGAGI. The V end lost 6 bases, the J end lost 5 bases, and 11 bases lay between the germline ends. This CDR3 has 13 residues. The sequencing sample was made of blood. V is TRBV6-5 and J is TRBJ2-4, with TRBD1 as a possible D gene (5 bases). This clonotype was sampled from a man of 80 years or more in good health. CDR3 DNA: TGTGCCAGCAGAGCGACAGTGGAAAACATTCAGTACTTC. It specifies CASRATVENIQYF.